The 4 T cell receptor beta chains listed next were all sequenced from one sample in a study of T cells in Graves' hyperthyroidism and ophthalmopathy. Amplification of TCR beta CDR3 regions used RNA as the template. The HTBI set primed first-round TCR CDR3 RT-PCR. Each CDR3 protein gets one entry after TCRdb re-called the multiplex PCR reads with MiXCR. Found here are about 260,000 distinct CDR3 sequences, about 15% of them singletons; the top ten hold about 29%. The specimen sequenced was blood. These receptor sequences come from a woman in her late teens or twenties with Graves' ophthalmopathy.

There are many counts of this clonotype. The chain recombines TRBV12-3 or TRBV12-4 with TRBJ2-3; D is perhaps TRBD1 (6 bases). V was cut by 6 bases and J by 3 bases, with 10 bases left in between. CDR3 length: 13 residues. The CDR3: CASRDTGTDTQYF. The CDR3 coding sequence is TGTGCCAGCAGAGATACAGGGACAGATACGCAGTATTTT.

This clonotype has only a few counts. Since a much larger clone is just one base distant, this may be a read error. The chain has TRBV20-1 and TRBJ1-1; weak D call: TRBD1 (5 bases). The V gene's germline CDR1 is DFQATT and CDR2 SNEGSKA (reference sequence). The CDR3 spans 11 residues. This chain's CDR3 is CSARQGTEALF. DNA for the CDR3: TGCAGTGCTAGACAGGGCACTGAAGCTCTCTTT.

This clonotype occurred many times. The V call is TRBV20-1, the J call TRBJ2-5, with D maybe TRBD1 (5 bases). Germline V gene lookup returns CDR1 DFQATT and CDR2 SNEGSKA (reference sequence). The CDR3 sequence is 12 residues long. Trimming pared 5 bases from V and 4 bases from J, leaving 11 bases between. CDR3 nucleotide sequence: TGCAGTGCTCCCCGACAGCGAGAGACCCAGTACTTC. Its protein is CSAPRQRETQYF.

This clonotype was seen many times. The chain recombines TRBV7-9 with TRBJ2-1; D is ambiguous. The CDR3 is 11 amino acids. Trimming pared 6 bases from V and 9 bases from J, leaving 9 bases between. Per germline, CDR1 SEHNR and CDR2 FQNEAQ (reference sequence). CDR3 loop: CASSPKGEQFF. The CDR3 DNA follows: TGTGCCAGCAGTCCTAAGGGTGAGCAGTTCTTC.